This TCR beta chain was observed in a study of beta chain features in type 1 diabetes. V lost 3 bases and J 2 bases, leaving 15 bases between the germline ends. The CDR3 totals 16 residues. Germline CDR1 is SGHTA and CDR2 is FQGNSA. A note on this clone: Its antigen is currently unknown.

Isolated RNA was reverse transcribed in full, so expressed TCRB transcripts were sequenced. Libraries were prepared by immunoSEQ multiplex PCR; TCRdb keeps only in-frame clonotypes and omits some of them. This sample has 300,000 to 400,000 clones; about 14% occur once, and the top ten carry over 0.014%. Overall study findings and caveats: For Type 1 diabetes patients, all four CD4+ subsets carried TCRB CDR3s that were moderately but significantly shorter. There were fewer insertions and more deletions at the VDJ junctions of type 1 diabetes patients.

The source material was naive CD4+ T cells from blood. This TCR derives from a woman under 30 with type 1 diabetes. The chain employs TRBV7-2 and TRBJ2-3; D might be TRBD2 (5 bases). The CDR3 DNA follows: TGTGCCAGCAGCTTCAGACTAAATTCTTTCACAGATACGCAGTATTTT. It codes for CASSFRLNSFTDTQYF.